One sample yielded the 5 T cell receptor beta chains listed below, sequenced in a study of T cells in Graves' hyperthyroidism and ophthalmopathy. Regions amplified from RNA transcripts were the TCR beta CDR3 regions. First-round RT-PCR targeting the TCR CDR3 was performed with the HTBI primer set. TCRdb processed the multiplex PCR reads anew with MiXCR; each CDR3 protein has one entry. The profile shows about 580,000 distinct CDR3 sequences, 46% of them singletons. The source material was peripheral blood or thyroid tissue (not recorded which). The receptors stem from a woman younger than 35 with Graves' hyperthyroidism.

This clonotype was observed many times. The chain employs TRBV6-5 and TRBJ1-5; 7 bases line up with TRBD1. CDR1 and CDR2 (germline): MNHEY, SVGAGI. Losses at the gene ends were 5 bases for V and 7 bases for J; bases not matched to a gene: 5. The CDR3 spans 13 residues. The CDR3, as DNA: TGTGCCAGCAGTACACAGGGGCCACAGCCCCAGCATTTT. This codes for CASSTQGPQPQHF.

This clonotype occurred many times. The chain joins TRBV10-3 to TRBJ2-7; perhaps TRBD1 as D (5 bases). The germline V gene encodes CDR1 ENHRY and CDR2 SYGVKD. V shed 3 bases and J shed 5 bases, with 14 bases lying between them. The CDR3 extends over 14 amino acids. The CDR3 DNA is TGTGCCATCAGTGACCAAAACCAGGGTAACGAGCAGTACTTC. Amino acid sequence: CAISDQNQGNEQYF.

Ten or more counts support this clonotype. CDR3 sequence: CASSPGTVFGEQYF. The CDR3 DNA reads TGTGCCAGCAGTCCCGGGACCGTTTTCGGCGAGCAGTACTTC. The chain couples TRBV5-6 to TRBJ2-7, with D perhaps TRBD1 or TRBD2 (5 bases each). V was trimmed by 5 bases and J by 6 bases, leaving 18 bases between them. Germline V CDR1 and CDR2: SGHDT, YYEEEE. CDR3 size: 14 residues.

This clonotype was counted at least ten times. The chain links TRBV4-1 to TRBJ2-2; no clear D. Trimming took off 1 base at V and 5 bases at J, with 11 bases between the two ends. CDR1 is MGHRA and CDR2 is YSYEKL in the germline V gene. The length of the CDR3 is 15 residues. This CDR3 is CASSQGSLRTGELFF. In nucleotides, the CDR3 is TGCGCCAGCAGCCAAGGAAGTTTAAGAACCGGGGAGCTGTTTTTT.

The chain carries TRBV2 and TRBJ2-7; 8 positions match TRBD2. Germline CDR1 is SNHLY and CDR2 is FYNNEI. This CDR3 contains 12 residues. V was pared by 9 bases and J by 5 bases, with 6 bases of the junction left unmatched. The CDR3 DNA sequence: TGTGCCAGTTTAGCGGGGAGGGACGAGCAGTACTTC. Its translation is CASLAGRDEQYF.